The 8 T cell receptor beta chains listed next were all sequenced from one sample in a study of OX40 agonist ivuxolimab in advanced cancers. Method: immunoSEQ multiplex PCR; TCRdb's copy keeps in-frame clones and lacks some. The sample carries around 95,000 clones, 80% to 95% recorded once. The specimen comprised CD4+ or CD8+ T cells sorted from blood, sampled in a trial of the OX40 agonist ivuxolimab. These receptors all come from an adult with an advanced solid tumor such as melanoma, head and neck, liver or kidney cancer.

This chain connects TRBV5-8 to TRBJ2-5, with D unresolved. Germline V CDR1 and CDR2: SGHTS, YDEGEE. V was clipped by 3 bases and J by 4 bases, with 13 bases between them. This CDR3 has 14 residues. CDR3 region: CASSWSQAGETQYF. DNA for the CDR3: TGTGCCAGCAGCTGGTCCCAGGCAGGAGAGACCCAGTACTTC.

The CDR3 loop is CAISESGDTEAFF. The CDR3 nucleotides read TGTGCCATCAGTGAGTCTGGGGACACTGAAGCTTTCTTT. The V call is TRBV10-3, the J call TRBJ1-1; D remains ambiguous. The germline CDR1 and CDR2 sequences are ENHRY and SYGVKD. V lost 0 bases to trimming and J lost 3 bases, with 5 bases between them. The CDR3 has 13 residues.

CDR3 sequence (DNA): TGTGCCAGCAGCTTAGAATTCCTAGCGGCCTACAATGAGCAGTTCTTC. Translating gives CASSLEFLAAYNEQFF. The V gene is TRBV7-2, the J gene TRBJ2-1; TRBD2 aligns across 7 bases. Germline-derived CDR1 and CDR2 are SGHTA and FQGNSA. J gave up 2 bases and V 1 base, and 5 bases lay outside the gene matches. There are 16 residues in the CDR3.

The J gene is TRBJ2-5, the V gene TRBV7-2, with TRBD2 identical over 13 bases. CDR1 is SGHTA and CDR2 is FQGNSA in the germline V gene. V lost 5 bases, J lost 4 bases, and 4 bases stayed unmatched. The CDR3 spans 15 residues. CDR3 sequence (DNA): TGTGCCAGCAGCCAGGGACTAGCGGGAAGAGAGACCCAGTACTTC. Translating it yields CASSQGLAGRETQYF.

The CDR3, as DNA: TGTGCCAGCAGCTCCCGGACAGGCCATAATGAAAAACTGTTTTTT. Translating it yields CASSSRTGHNEKLFF. The chain is built from TRBV7-2 and TRBJ1-4, with 7 bases matching TRBD1. CDR1 SGHTA and CDR2 FQGNSA come from the germline V gene. V was clipped by 4 bases and J by 4 bases; unmatched bases: 6. The length of the CDR3 is 15 residues.

The chain joins TRBV2 to TRBJ2-1, with 8 bases matching TRBD2. V was clipped by 2 bases and J by 4 bases; unmatched bases: 4. Germline V gene data show CDR1 as SNHLY and CDR2 as FYNNEI. The CDR3 is 15 residues long. The CDR3 spells CASSEFSGRYNEQFF. The CDR3, as DNA: TGTGCCAGCAGTGAATTCAGCGGGAGATACAATGAGCAGTTCTTC.

The genes are TRBV18 and TRBJ2-7; D unclear. Germline loops: CDR1 KGHSH, CDR2 LQKENI. The CDR3 is 13 residues long. Trimming left V 0 bases short and J 7 bases short, with 10 bases between. The CDR3 bases are TGTGCCAGCTCACCACCGGGCCTGGAGGAGCAGTACTTC. This translates into CASSPPGLEEQYF.

The chain couples TRBV5-4 to TRBJ1-1; possibly TRBD1 for D (6 bases). Germline V gene lookup returns CDR1 SGHNT and CDR2 YYREEE (reference sequence). This CDR3 region has 15 residues. V was trimmed by 0 bases and J by 3 bases, leaving 12 bases between them. The CDR3 protein is CASSLGGAADTEAFF. For the CDR3, the DNA is TGTGCCAGCAGCTTGGGGGGGGCGGCGGACACTGAAGCTTTCTTT.